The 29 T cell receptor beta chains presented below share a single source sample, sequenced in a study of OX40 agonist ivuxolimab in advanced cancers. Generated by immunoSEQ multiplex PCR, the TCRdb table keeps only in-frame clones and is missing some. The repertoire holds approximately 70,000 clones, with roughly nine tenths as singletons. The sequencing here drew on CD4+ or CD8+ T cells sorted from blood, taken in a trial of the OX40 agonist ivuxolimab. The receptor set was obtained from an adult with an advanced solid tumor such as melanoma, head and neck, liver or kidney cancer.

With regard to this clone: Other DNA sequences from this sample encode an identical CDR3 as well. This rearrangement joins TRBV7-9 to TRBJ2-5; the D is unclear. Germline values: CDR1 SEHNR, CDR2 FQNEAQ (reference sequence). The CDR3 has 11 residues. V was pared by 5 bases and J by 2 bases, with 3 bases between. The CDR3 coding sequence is TGTGCCAGCAGCCTACAAGAGACCCAGTACTTC. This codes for CASSLQETQYF.

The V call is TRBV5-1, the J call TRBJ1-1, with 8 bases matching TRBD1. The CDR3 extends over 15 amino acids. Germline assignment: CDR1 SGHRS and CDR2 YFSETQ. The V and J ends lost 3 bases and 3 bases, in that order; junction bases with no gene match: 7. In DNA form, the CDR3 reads TGCGCCAGCAGCTCGACAGGGGATGAGGACACTGAAGCTTTCTTT. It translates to CASSSTGDEDTEAFF.

The CDR3 loop reads CASRLRTGTGYSSEQFF. CDR3 bases: TGTGCCAGCAGACTACGGACCGGGACAGGGTACTCCAGTGAGCAGTTCTTC. The chain employs TRBV7-8 and TRBJ2-1, with 9 bases identical to TRBD1. The J segment lost 9 bases and the V segment lost 6 bases, leaving 18 bases of the junction unmatched. CDR1 is SGHVS and CDR2 is FQNEAQ in the germline V gene. The CDR3 totals 17 residues.

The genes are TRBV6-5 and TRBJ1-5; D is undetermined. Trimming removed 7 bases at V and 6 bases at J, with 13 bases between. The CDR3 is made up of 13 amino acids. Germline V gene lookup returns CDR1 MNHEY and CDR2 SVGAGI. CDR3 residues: CASTVGAGQPQHF. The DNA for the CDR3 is TGTGCCAGCACCGTTGGAGCGGGTCAGCCCCAGCATTTT.

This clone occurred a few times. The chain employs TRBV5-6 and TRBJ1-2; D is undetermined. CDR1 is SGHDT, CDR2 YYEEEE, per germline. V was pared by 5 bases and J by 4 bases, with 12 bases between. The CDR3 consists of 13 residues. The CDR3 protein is CASRFIIPYGYTF. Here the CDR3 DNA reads TGTGCCAGCAGATTTATTATCCCCTATGGCTACACCTTC. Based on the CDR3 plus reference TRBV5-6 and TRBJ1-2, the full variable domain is DAGVTQSPTHLIKTRGQQVTLRCSPKSGHDTVSWYQQALGQGPQFIFQYYEEEERQRGNFPDRFSGHQFPNYSSELNVNALLLGDSALYLCASRFIIPYGYTFGSGTRLTVV.

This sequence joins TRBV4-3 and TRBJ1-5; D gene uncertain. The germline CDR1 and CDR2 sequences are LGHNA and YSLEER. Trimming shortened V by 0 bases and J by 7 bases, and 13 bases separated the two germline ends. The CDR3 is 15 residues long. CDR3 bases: TGCGCCAGCAGCCAAGAGGCAAATGGGAAACAGCCCCAGCATTTT. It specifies CASSQEANGKQPQHF.

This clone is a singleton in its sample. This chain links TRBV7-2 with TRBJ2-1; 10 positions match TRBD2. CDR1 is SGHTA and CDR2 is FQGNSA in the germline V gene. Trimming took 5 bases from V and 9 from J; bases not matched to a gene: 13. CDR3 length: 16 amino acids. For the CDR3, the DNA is TGTGCCAGCAGCACCCGACTAGCGGGCACCAAGGTTGAGCAGTTCTTC. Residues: CASSTRLAGTKVEQFF.

In DNA, the CDR3 is TGCGCCAGCAGCTCACAGGGTATTTTGGAGACCCAGTACTTC. Translated, it gives CASSSQGILETQYF. V and J are TRBV5-1 and TRBJ2-5, with D perhaps TRBD1 (6 bases). The germline gives CDR1 SGHRS, CDR2 YFSETQ. Trimming removed 3 bases from V and 5 bases from J, with 14 bases in between. This CDR3 region has 14 residues.

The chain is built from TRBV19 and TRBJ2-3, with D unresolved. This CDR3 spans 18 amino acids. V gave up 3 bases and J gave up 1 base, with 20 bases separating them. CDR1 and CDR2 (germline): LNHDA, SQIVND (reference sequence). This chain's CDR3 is CASSIPARLGSGTDTQYF. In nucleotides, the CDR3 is TGTGCCAGTAGTATCCCCGCACGACTGGGGTCCGGCACAGATACGCAGTATTTT.

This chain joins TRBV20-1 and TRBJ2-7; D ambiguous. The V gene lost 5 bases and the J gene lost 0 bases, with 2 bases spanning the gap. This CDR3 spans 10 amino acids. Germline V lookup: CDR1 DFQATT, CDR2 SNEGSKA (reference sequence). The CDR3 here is CSAASYEQYF. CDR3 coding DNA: TGCAGTGCTGCCTCCTACGAGCAGTACTTC.

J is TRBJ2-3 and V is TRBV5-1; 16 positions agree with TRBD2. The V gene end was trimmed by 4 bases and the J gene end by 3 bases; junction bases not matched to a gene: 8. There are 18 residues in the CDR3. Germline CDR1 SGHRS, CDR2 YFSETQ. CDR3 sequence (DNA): TGCGCCAGCAGCACCGGGACTAGCGGGGGGGCCGGGACAGATACGCAGTATTTT. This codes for CASSTGTSGGAGTDTQYF. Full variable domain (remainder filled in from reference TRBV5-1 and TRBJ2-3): KAGVTQTPRYLIKTRGQQVTLSCSPISGHRSVSWYQQTPGQGLQFLFEYFSETQRNKGNFPGRFSGRQFSNSRSEMNVSTLELGDSALYLCASSTGTSGGAGTDTQYFGPGTRLTVL.

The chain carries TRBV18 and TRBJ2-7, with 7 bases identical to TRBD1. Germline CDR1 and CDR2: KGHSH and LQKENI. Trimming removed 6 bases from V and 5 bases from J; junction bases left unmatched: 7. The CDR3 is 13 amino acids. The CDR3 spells CASSLHDRDEQYF. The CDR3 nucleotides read TGTGCCAGCTCCCTTCACGACAGGGACGAGCAGTACTTC.

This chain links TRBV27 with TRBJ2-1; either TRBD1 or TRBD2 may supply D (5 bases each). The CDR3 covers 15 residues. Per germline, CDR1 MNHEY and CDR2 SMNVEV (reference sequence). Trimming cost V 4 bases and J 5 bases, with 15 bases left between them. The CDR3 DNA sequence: TGTGCCAGCAGTTCTCTCGGGGCAGCAGACAATGAGCAGTTCTTC. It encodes CASSSLGAADNEQFF.

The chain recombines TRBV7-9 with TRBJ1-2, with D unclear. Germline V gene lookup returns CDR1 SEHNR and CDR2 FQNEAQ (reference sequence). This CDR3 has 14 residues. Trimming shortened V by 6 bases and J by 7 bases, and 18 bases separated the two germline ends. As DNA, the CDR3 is TGTGCCAGCAGTTACGACATTAGATCGGGTGGCTACACCTTC. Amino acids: CASSYDIRSGGYTF.

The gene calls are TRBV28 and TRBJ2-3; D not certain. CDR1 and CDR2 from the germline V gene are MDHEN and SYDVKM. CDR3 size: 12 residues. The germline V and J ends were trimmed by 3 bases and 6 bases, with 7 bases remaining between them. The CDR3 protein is CASSLATDTQYF. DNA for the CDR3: TGTGCCAGCAGTTTGGCAACCGATACGCAGTATTTT.

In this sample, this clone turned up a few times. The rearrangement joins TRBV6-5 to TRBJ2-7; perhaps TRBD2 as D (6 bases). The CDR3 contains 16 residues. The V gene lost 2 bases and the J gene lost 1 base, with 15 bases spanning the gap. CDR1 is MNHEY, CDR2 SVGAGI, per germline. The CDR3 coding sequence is TGTGCCAGCAGTTACCGAGCAGGTAGCGGATCCTACGAGCAGTACTTC. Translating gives CASSYRAGSGSYEQYF.

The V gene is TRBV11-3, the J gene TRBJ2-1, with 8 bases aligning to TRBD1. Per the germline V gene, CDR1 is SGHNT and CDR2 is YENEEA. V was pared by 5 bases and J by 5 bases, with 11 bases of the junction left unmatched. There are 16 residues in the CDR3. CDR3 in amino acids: CASSIPGGPVNNEQFF. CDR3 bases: TGTGCCAGCAGCATCCCAGGGGGCCCTGTAAACAATGAGCAGTTCTTC.

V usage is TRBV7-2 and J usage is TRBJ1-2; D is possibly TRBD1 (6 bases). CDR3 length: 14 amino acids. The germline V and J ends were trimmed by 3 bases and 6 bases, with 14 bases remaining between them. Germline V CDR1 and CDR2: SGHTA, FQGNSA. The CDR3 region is CASSFGAGADGYTF. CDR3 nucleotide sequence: TGTGCCAGCAGCTTCGGGGCAGGGGCAGATGGCTACACCTTC.

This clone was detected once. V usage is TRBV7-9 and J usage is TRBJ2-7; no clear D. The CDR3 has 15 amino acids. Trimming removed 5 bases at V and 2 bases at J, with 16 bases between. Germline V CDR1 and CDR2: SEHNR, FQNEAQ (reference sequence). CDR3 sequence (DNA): TGTGCCAGCAGCCGCCCCACCCGAATCCCCTACGAGCAGTACTTC. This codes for CASSRPTRIPYEQYF.

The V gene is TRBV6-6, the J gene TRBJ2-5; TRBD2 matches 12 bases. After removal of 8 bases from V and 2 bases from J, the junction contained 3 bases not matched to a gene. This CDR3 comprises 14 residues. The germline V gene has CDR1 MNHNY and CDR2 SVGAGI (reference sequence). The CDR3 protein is CASGLAGGQETQYF. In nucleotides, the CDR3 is TGTGCCAGCGGGCTAGCGGGGGGGCAAGAGACCCAGTACTTC.

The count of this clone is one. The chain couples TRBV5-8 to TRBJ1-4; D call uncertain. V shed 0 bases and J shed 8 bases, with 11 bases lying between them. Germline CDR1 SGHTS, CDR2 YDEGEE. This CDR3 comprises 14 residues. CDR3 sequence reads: CASSLAIGGEKLFF. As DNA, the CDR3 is TGTGCCAGCAGCTTGGCCATAGGCGGAGAAAAACTGTTTTTT.

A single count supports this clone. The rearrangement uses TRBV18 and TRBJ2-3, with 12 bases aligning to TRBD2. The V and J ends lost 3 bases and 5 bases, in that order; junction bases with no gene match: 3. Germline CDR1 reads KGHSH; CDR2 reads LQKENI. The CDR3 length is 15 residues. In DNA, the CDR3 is TGTGCCAGCTCACCTTCGACTAGCGGGAGAGATACGCAGTATTTT. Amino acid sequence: CASSPSTSGRDTQYF.

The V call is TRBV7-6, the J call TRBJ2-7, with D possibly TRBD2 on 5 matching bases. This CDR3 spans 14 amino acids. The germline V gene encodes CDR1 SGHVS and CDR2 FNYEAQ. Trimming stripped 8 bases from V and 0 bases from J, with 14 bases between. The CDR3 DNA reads TGTGCCAGCTCAGGCAGCGGTAGCTCCTACGAGCAGTACTTC. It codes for CASSGSGSSYEQYF.

In DNA, the CDR3 is TGTGCCAGCACCTCTCTCGCGGGATTACACAATGAGCAGTTCTTC. This sequence encodes CASTSLAGLHNEQFF. The J gene is TRBJ2-1, the V gene TRBV7-2; TRBD2 might be the D (6 bases). The germline gives CDR1 SGHTA, CDR2 FQGNSA. The germline V and J ends were trimmed by 7 bases and 5 bases, with 18 bases remaining between them. The CDR3 loop spans 15 amino acids.

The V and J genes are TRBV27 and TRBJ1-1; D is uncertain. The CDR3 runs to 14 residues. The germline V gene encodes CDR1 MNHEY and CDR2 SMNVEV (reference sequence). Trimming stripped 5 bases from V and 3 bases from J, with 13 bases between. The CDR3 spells CASSLTYLYTEAFF. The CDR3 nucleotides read TGTGCCAGCAGTCTCACTTACCTATACACTGAAGCTTTCTTT.

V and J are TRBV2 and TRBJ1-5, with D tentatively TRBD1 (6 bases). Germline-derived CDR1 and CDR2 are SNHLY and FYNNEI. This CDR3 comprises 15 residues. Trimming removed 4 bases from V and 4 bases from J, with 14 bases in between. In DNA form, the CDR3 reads TGTGCCAGCAGTGTGCAGGGGAATACTAATCAGCCCCAGCATTTT. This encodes CASSVQGNTNQPQHF.

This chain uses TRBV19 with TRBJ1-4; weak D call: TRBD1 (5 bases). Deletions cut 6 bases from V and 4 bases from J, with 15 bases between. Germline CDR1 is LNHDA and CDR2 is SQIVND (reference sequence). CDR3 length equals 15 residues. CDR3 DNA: TGTGCCAGTAGCAGAGGCGGGACGGGTAATGAAAAACTGTTTTTT. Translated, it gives CASSRGGTGNEKLFF.

CDR3 nucleotides: TGCAGCGTTGGCCTAGGGGAAAACATTCAGTACTTC. Translating gives CSVGLGENIQYF. The chain recombines TRBV29-1 with TRBJ2-4, with a possible D match to TRBD1 (5 bases). Germline values: CDR1 SQVTM, CDR2 ANQGSEA. Between the trimmed V and J ends, which lost 4 bases and 5 bases, there was a span of 9 bases. This CDR3 has 12 residues.

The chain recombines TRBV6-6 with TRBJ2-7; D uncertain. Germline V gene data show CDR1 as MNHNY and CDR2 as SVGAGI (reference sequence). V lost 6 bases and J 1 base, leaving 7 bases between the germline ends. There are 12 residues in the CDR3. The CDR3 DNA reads TGTGCCAGCAGCCCTGGTTCCTACGAGCAGTACTTC. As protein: CASSPGSYEQYF.